This T cell receptor (beta chain) appears in the sequencing data of a study of technical replicates of blood from several donors. Some clones are missing from TCRdb's copy, which holds only in-frame ones; the method was immunoSEQ multiplex PCR. The table has around 13,000 clones, approximately 95% seen once. The sequencing input was PBMCs. This clonotype was sampled from a human donor in good health.

This chain's CDR3 is CSVPELAEGAHTDTQYF. The CDR3 bases are TGCAGCGTTCCAGAACTAGCGGAGGGGGCCCACACAGATACGCAGTATTTT. The chain recombines TRBV29-1 with TRBJ2-3, with D tentatively TRBD2 (8 bases). There are 17 residues in the CDR3. V shed 5 bases and J shed 2 bases, with 23 bases lying between them. The germline CDR1 and CDR2 sequences are SQVTM and ANQGSEA.